This T cell receptor beta chain appears in the sequencing data of a study of T cell responses to AZD1222 COVID-19 vaccine. V was trimmed by 5 bases and J by 5 bases, leaving 14 bases between them. There are 15 residues in the CDR3. The germline gives CDR1 SGDLS, CDR2 YYNGEE. Second-dose intervals near 4 or 12 weeks were combined. Worth noting for this clone: What it recognizes is unknown.

General study findings and limits: Within unmutated variant regions lay the reported targets of nearly half of spike-specific TCRs.

Profiled with immunoSEQ multiplex PCR; TCRdb holds only in-frame clones, not every one. The data contain about 94,000 clones, about 85% of them seen just once; the ten biggest clones take up roughly 4.7%. The clonotype was recovered from an adult who received the AZD1222 COVID-19 vaccine. This chain joins TRBV9 and TRBJ1-6; tentatively, D is TRBD1 (5 bases). This specimen was peripheral blood, taken 28 days after the second AZD1222 dose. CDR3 DNA sequence: TGTGCCAGCAGTGCCCCGGGGCCGCATAATTCACCCCTCCACTTT. Protein: CASSAPGPHNSPLHF.